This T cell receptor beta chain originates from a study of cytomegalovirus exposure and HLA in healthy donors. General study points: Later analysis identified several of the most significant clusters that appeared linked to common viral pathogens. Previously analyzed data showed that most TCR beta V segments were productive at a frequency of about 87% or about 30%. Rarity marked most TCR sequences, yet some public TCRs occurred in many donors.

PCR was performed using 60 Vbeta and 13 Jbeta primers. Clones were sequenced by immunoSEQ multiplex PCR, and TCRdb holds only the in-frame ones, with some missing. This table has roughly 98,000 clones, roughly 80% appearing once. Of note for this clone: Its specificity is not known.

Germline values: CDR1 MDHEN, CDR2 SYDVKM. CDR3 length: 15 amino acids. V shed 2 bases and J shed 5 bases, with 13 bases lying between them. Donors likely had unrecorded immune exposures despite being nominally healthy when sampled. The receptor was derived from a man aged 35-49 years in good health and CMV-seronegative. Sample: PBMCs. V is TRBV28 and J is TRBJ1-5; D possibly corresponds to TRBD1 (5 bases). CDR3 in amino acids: CASSLAGIFDQPQHF. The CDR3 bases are TGTGCCAGCAGTTTAGCAGGGATATTCGATCAGCCCCAGCATTTT.